This TCR beta chain originates from a study of blood T cell repertoires in COVID-19. Profiled with immunoSEQ multiplex PCR; TCRdb holds only in-frame clones, not every one. This repertoire shows 250,000 to 300,000 clones, 80% to 90% found once; its top ten account for about 4.2%. V was clipped by 0 bases and J by 0 bases, with 13 bases between them. CDR1 and CDR2 (germline): SGHKS, YYEKEE (reference sequence). There are 16 residues in the CDR3. Sequencing was done on a sample of peripheral blood. The chain has TRBV5-5 and TRBJ2-7, with unresolved D. The origin of this receptor is a man aged 35 to 55 with acute or convalescent COVID-19. CDR3 coding DNA: TGTGCCAGCAGCTTGGGGGCGACCACGAGCTCCTACGAGCAGTACTTC. Amino acids: CASSLGATTSSYEQYF. Variable domain in full (rest from reference TRBV5-5 and TRBJ2-7): DAGVTQSPTHLIKTRGQQVTLRCSPISGHKSVSWYQQVLGQGPQFIFQYYEKEERGRGNFPDRFSARQFPNYSSELNVNALLLGDSALYLCASSLGATTSSYEQYFGPGTRLTVT.